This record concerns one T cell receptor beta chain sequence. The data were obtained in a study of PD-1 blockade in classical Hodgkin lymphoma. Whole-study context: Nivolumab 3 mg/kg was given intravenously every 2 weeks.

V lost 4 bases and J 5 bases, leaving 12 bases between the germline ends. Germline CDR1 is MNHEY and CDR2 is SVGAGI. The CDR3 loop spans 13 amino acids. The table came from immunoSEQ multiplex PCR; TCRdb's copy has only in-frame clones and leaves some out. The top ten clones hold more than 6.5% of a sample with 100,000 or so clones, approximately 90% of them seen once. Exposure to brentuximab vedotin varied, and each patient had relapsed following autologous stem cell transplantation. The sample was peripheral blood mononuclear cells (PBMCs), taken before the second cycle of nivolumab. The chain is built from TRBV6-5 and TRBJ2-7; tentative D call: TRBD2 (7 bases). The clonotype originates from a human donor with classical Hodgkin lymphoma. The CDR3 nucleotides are TGTGCCAGCAGTTGGGGGGGGCACGACGAGCAGTACTTC. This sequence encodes CASSWGGHDEQYF.